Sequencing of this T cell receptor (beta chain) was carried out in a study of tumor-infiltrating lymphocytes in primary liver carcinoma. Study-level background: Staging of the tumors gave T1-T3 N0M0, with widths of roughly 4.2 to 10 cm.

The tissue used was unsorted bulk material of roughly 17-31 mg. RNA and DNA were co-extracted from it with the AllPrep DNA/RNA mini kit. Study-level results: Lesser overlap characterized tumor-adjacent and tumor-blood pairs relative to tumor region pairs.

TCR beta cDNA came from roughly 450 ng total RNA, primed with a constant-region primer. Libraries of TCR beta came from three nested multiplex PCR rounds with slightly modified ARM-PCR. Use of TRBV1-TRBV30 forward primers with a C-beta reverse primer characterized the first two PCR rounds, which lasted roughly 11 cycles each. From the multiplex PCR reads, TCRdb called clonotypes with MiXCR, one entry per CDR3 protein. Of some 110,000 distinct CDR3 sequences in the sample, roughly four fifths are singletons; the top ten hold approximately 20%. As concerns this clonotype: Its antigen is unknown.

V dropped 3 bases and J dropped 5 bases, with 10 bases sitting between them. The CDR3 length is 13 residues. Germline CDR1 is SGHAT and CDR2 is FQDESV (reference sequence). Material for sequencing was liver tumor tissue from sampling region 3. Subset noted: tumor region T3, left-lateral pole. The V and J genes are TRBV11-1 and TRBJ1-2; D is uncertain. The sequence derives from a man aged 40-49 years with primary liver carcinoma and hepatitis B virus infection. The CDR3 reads CASSFVRKYGYTF. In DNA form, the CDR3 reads TGTGCCAGCAGCTTTGTCCGTAAATATGGCTACACCTTC.